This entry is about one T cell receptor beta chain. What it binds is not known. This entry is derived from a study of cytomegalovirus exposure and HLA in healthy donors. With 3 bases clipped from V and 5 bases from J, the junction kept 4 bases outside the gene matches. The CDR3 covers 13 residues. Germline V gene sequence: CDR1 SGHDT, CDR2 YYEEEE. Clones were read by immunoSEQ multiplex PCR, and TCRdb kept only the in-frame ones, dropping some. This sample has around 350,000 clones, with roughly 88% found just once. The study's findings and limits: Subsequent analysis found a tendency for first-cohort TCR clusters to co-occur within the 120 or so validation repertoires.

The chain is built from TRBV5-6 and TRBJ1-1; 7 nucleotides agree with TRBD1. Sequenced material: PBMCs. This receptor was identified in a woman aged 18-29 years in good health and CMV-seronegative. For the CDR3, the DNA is TGTGCCAGCAGCTCTTCAGGGGGGACTGAAGCTTTCTTT. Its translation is CASSSSGGTEAFF.